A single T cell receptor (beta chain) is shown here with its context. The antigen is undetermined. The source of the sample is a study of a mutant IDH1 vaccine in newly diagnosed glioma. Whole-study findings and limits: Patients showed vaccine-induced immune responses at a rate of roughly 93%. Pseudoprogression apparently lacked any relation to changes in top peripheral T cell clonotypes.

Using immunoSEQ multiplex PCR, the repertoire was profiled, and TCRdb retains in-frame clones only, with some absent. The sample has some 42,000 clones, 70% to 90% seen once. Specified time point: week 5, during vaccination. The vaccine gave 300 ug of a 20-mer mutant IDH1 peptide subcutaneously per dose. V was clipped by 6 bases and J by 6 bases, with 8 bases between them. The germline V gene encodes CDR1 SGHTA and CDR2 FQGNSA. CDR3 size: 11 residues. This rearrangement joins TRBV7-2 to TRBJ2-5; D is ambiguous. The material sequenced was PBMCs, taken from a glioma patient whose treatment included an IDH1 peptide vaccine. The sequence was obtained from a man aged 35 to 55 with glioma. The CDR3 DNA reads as TGTGCCAGCAGTAACGTGCAGACCCAGTACTTC. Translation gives CASSNVQTQYF.